This record looks at one T cell receptor (beta chain) sequence and its context. The germline gene is not matched at one end of the junction; a read error may be the cause. Diagnosis of hyperthyroidism was new in patients aged 18 to 65, and its duration was under 2 months. Using about 10 ml of fresh peripheral blood, PBMCs were prepared. This sample was taken from a study of T cells in Graves' hyperthyroidism and ophthalmopathy. The CDR3 runs 13 residues. In germline, CDR1 is KGHSH, CDR2 LQKENI. Amplified TCR beta CDR3 regions derived from RNA transcripts. HTBI primers were used for first-round RT-PCR of the TCR CDR3. Each CDR3 protein is one row after TCRdb ran MiXCR on the multiplex PCR reads. This table holds 500,000 to 700,000 distinct CDR3 sequences, roughly a sixth found once.

Sequencing was carried out using blood. This receptor was obtained from a woman between 18 and 30 years old with Graves' hyperthyroidism. The chain recombines TRBV18 with TRBJ2-7; unclear D gene. CDR3 bases: TGTGCCGGCTCCCATTCGAGCTCCTACGAGCAGTACTTC. Encoded protein: CAGSHSSSYEQYF.